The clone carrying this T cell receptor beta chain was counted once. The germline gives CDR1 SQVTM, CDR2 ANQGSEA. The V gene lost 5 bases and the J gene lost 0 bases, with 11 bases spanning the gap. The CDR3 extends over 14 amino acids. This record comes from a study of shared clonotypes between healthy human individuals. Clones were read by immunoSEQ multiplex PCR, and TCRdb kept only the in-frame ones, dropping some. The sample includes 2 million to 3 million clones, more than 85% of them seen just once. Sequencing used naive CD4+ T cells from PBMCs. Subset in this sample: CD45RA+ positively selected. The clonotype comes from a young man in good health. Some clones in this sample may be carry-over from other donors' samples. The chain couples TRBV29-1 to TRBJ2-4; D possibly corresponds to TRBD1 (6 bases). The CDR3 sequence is CSVTGKLAKNIQYF. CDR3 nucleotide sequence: TGCAGCGTTACAGGGAAACTAGCCAAAAACATTCAGTACTTC.